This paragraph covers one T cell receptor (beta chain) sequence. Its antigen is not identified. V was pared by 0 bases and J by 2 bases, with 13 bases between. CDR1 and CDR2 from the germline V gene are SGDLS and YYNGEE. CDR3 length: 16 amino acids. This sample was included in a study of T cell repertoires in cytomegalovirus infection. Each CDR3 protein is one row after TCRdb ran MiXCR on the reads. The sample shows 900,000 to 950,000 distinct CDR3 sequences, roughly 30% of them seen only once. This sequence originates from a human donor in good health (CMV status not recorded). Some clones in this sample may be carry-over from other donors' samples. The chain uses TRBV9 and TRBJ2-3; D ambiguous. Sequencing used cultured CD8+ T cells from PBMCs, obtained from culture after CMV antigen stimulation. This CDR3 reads CASSVARQEATDTQYF. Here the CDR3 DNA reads TGTGCCAGCAGCGTAGCTCGTCAGGAAGCCACAGATACGCAGTATTTT.